The 22 T cell receptor beta chains below come from one sample, sequenced in a study of untreated major depressive disorder. The table came from immunoSEQ multiplex PCR; TCRdb's copy has only in-frame clones and leaves some out. Here the sample spans 15,000 to 20,000 clones, more than 75% being singletons. Sample: CD4+ T cells from PBMCs. The receptors originated from a woman aged 30 to 39 in good health.

V gene TRBV7-9 combines with J gene TRBJ2-3, with a possible D match to TRBD1 (5 bases). Looked up from germline, CDR1 is SEHNR and CDR2 is FQNEAQ (reference sequence). Trimming pared 1 base from V and 8 bases from J, leaving 10 bases between. The length of the CDR3 is 13 residues. CDR3 sequence: CASSLDGQGTQYF. The CDR3 DNA sequence: TGTGCCAGCAGCTTAGATGGTCAGGGTACGCAGTATTTT.

This chain links TRBV5-1 with TRBJ1-1; TRBD1 might be the D (6 bases). CDR1 SGHRS and CDR2 YFSETQ come from the germline V gene. The V gene lost 5 bases and the J gene lost 1 base, with 12 bases spanning the gap. The CDR3 has 14 amino acids. This chain's CDR3 is CASSWGQGNTEAFF. CDR3 nucleotide sequence: TGCGCCAGCAGTTGGGGGCAGGGGAACACTGAAGCTTTCTTT.

This chain uses TRBV7-3 with TRBJ2-7; possible D gene TRBD2, 5 bases. V lost 0 bases, J lost 5 bases, and 14 bases lay in between. The CDR3 spans 15 residues. Germline values: CDR1 SGHTA, CDR2 FQGTGA. CDR3 nucleotides: TGTGCCAGCAGCTTAACGGGGAGCAGGTTCAACGAGCAGTACTTC. This sequence encodes CASSLTGSRFNEQYF.

The rearrangement links TRBV7-2 to TRBJ1-5; 7 bases align to TRBD1. V shed 3 bases, J shed 0 bases, and the junction held 8 bases outside the gene matches. This CDR3 region has 17 residues. The germline gives CDR1 SGHTA, CDR2 FQGNSA. The CDR3 is CASSFVRDSYSNQPQHF. The CDR3 nucleotides are TGTGCCAGCAGCTTCGTCCGGGACAGCTATAGCAATCAGCCCCAGCATTTT.

This clone was seen a handful of times. The chain combines TRBV25-1 with TRBJ1-6, with 10 bases that match TRBD1. There are 16 residues in the CDR3. The V gene end was trimmed by 3 bases and the J gene end by 9 bases; junction bases not matched to a gene: 8. CDR1 is MGHDK and CDR2 is SYGVNS in the germline V gene. The CDR3 DNA is TGTGCCAGCAGTGAGCACGACAGGGGGCATGGTTCACCCCTCCACTTT. Amino acid sequence: CASSEHDRGHGSPLHF.

In its sample, this clone was seen a few times. The V call is TRBV5-1, the J call TRBJ1-2, with D hard to call. The V gene lost 1 base and the J gene lost 2 bases, with 6 bases spanning the gap. CDR1 and CDR2 (germline): SGHRS, YFSETQ. CDR3 length: 13 residues. CDR3 amino acids: CASSLLSNYGYTF. In nucleotides, the CDR3 is TGCGCCAGCAGCTTGTTGTCCAACTATGGCTACACCTTC. The variable domain in full, with the rest retrieved from reference TRBV5-1 and TRBJ1-2, is KAGVTQTPRYLIKTRGQQVTLSCSPISGHRSVSWYQQTPGQGLQFLFEYFSETQRNKGNFPGRFSGRQFSNSRSEMNVSTLELGDSALYLCASSLLSNYGYTFGSGTRLTVV.

This clone was detected once. This chain links TRBV30 with TRBJ2-4; no clear D. The CDR3 covers 13 residues. The germline V gene encodes CDR1 GTSNPN and CDR2 SVGIG (reference sequence). With 0 bases removed from V and 0 bases from J, the gap between germline ends came to 3 bases. This CDR3 is CAWSVGAKNIQYF. The CDR3 nucleotides are TGTGCCTGGAGTGTGGGAGCCAAAAACATTCAGTACTTC. Complete variable domain (other parts from reference TRBV30 and TRBJ2-4): SQTIHQWPATLVQPVGSPLSLECTVEGTSNPNLYWYRQAAGRGLQLLFYSVGIGQISSEVPQNLSASRPQDRQFILSSKKLLLSDSGFYLCAWSVGAKNIQYFGAGTRLSVL.

The V gene is TRBV19, the J gene TRBJ2-7; D not certain. Per germline, CDR1 LNHDA and CDR2 SQIVND (reference sequence). The CDR3 has 11 residues. The ends were cut back, 4 bases at V and 6 bases at J, with 7 bases in the middle. The CDR3 sequence: CASSRWGEQYF. Here the CDR3 DNA reads TGTGCCAGTAGTAGGTGGGGCGAGCAGTACTTC.

The gene calls are TRBV5-1 and TRBJ2-2; D is perhaps TRBD1 (6 bases). There are 16 residues in the CDR3. The V gene's germline CDR1 is SGHRS and CDR2 YFSETQ. V gave up 2 bases and J gave up 5 bases, with 16 bases separating them. The CDR3 DNA follows: TGCGCCAGCAGCTTTACACAGGGAACGGGTACCGGGGAGCTGTTTTTT. Protein sequence: CASSFTQGTGTGELFF. The whole variable domain, remainder taken from reference TRBV5-1 and TRBJ2-2, is KAGVTQTPRYLIKTRGQQVTLSCSPISGHRSVSWYQQTPGQGLQFLFEYFSETQRNKGNFPGRFSGRQFSNSRSEMNVSTLELGDSALYLCASSFTQGTGTGELFFGEGSRLTVL.

This rearrangement joins TRBV4-1 to TRBJ2-3; 15 bases are shared with TRBD2. After removal of 1 base from V and 3 bases from J, the junction contained 11 bases not matched to a gene. This CDR3 is 20 amino acids long. Looked up from germline, CDR1 is MGHRA and CDR2 is YSYEKL. This chain's CDR3 is CASSQVMGLAGGQKTDTQYF. As DNA, the CDR3 is TGCGCCAGCAGCCAAGTGATGGGACTAGCGGGAGGCCAGAAGACAGATACGCAGTATTTT.

This sequence joins TRBV5-6 and TRBJ1-1; 8 nucleotides line up with TRBD1. V gave up 5 bases and J gave up 0 bases; unmatched junction bases: 9. Germline loops: CDR1 SGHDT, CDR2 YYEEEE. The CDR3 runs 16 residues. The CDR3 nucleotides are TGTGCCAGCAGTCTCCAGGGGGCTTCGATGAACACTGAAGCTTTCTTT. Its protein product is CASSLQGASMNTEAFF.

This clone appeared once. The CDR3 region has the DNA TGTGCCTGGACCCCAGGCAGGGCTTACAATGAGCAGTTCTTC. The encoded protein is CAWTPGRAYNEQFF. The J gene is TRBJ2-1, the V gene TRBV30; tentatively, D is TRBD1 (5 bases). Trimming took 4 bases from V and 4 from J, leaving 14 bases between them. CDR1 GTSNPN and CDR2 SVGIG come from the germline V gene (reference sequence). The CDR3 totals 14 residues. Full variable domain (missing parts from reference TRBV30 and TRBJ2-1): SQTIHQWPATLVQPVGSPLSLECTVEGTSNPNLYWYRQAAGRGLQLLFYSVGIGQISSEVPQNLSASRPQDRQFILSSKKLLLSDSGFYLCAWTPGRAYNEQFFGPGTRLTVL.

This chain uses TRBV28 with TRBJ2-4; D may be TRBD1 or TRBD2 (6 bases each). CDR3 length equals 17 residues. Trimming pared 2 bases from V and 0 bases from J, leaving 14 bases between. Per the germline V gene, CDR1 is MDHEN and CDR2 is SYDVKM. CDR3 coding DNA: TGTGCCAGCAGTTTAATCCCGGGGGCGCTAGCCAAAAACATTCAGTACTTC. Residues: CASSLIPGALAKNIQYF.

The count of this clone is one. This rearrangement joins TRBV28 to TRBJ2-1; D call uncertain. This CDR3 has 12 residues. Germline CDR1 is MDHEN and CDR2 is SYDVKM. The ends were cut back, 7 bases at V and 8 bases at J, with 12 bases in the middle. CDR3 DNA sequence: TGTGCCAGCACCGGTGGTAGCCATGAGCAGTTCTTC. Residues: CASTGGSHEQFF.

The chain employs TRBV2 and TRBJ2-1; D is possibly TRBD2 (5 bases). V lost 5 bases to trimming and J lost 5 bases, with 16 bases between them. Germline lookup yields CDR1 SNHLY and CDR2 FYNNEI. The CDR3 sequence is 15 residues long. CDR3 DNA: TGTGCCAGCAGTCCTCTACCCCCCGGGGACAATGAGCAGTTCTTC. Amino acids: CASSPLPPGDNEQFF.

This clone was observed a handful of times. The J gene is TRBJ1-5, the V gene TRBV2; TRBD1 matches at 8 bases. With 3 bases clipped from V and 6 bases from J, the junction kept 7 bases outside the gene matches. The CDR3 spans 15 residues. Germline V gene sequence: CDR1 SNHLY, CDR2 FYNNEI. The CDR3 loop reads CASSDSRTGSQPQHF. CDR3 nucleotide sequence: TGTGCCAGCAGTGATTCGCGGACAGGGAGTCAGCCCCAGCATTTT.

The CDR3 is CASSDRGVEQYF. The CDR3 nucleotides read TGTGCCAGCAGTGACAGGGGGGTCGAGCAGTACTTC. The chain carries TRBV25-1 and TRBJ2-7, with D tentatively TRBD1 (7 bases). V lost 3 bases and J 6 bases, leaving 9 bases between the germline ends. Germline V lookup: CDR1 MGHDK, CDR2 SYGVNS. The CDR3 is 12 amino acids.

V gene TRBV9 combines with J gene TRBJ2-7; 14 bases align to TRBD2. V shed 4 bases and J 0 bases; nucleotides not matched to a gene: 6. The CDR3 totals 17 residues. Germline assignment: CDR1 SGDLS and CDR2 YYNGEE. CDR3 protein: CASSPGTSGSLSYEQYF. For the CDR3, the DNA is TGTGCCAGCAGCCCCGGGACTAGCGGGAGTCTCTCCTACGAGCAGTACTTC.

J is TRBJ1-4 and V is TRBV5-1; no firm D call. CDR3 size: 14 residues. CDR1 is SGHRS, CDR2 YFSETQ, per germline. With 1 base removed from V and 1 base from J, the gap between germline ends came to 5 bases. CDR3 loop: CASSLTGTNEKLFF. In DNA, the CDR3 is TGCGCCAGCAGCTTGACGGGAACTAATGAAAAACTGTTTTTT.

This sequence joins TRBV7-2 and TRBJ2-3, with TRBD1 matching over 9 bases. With 2 bases clipped from V and 2 bases from J, the junction kept 8 bases outside the gene matches. The V gene's germline CDR1 is SGHTA and CDR2 FQGNSA. The CDR3 has 17 amino acids. The CDR3 protein is CASSLFTNRGLTDTQYF. In DNA form, the CDR3 reads TGTGCCAGCAGCTTATTTACCAACAGGGGGCTCACAGATACGCAGTATTTT.

The chain employs TRBV5-6 and TRBJ2-2; 7 bases are a match to TRBD2. The CDR3 consists of 16 residues. The germline V gene encodes CDR1 SGHDT and CDR2 YYEEEE. V lost 2 bases and J lost 2; bases outside the gene matches: 6. This chain's CDR3 is CASSFRLAANTGELFF. The CDR3 DNA follows: TGTGCCAGCAGCTTTAGACTAGCAGCTAACACCGGGGAGCTGTTTTTT.

The chain couples TRBV30 to TRBJ2-2; D might be TRBD1 or TRBD2, each matching 5 bases. V gave up 0 bases and J gave up 13 bases, with 12 bases separating them. CDR1 is GTSNPN, CDR2 SVGIG, per germline (reference sequence). The CDR3 extends over 12 amino acids. CDR3 amino acids: CAWSVVTGTLFF. The CDR3 DNA is TGTGCCTGGAGTGTCGTTACCGGGACGCTGTTTTTT.